The present TCR beta chain was sequenced within a study of vaccination and CD4 T cells after COVID-19. Looking at the study overall: The convalescents were made up of six males and four females, two of whom were Hispanic. A median of approximately 100 days (range 35 to 161) separated diagnosis from post-COVID sampling. Stimulation used overlapping spike peptides from SARS-CoV-2, HCoV-NL63, HCoV-OC43 and HCoV-229E.

Documented treatment: roughly ten-day PBMC culture with coronavirus spike peptide pools or control peptides (ViraFEST assay). ViraFEST expanded antigen-specific T cells with peptide pools, then sequenced TCRs. Sequenced with the Oncomine TCR Beta short-read assay was DNA taken from cultured CD4+ T cells. TCRdb reanalysed the PCR reads using MiXCR and keeps one entry per CDR3 protein. The sample has about 6,600 distinct CDR3 sequences; 45% to 55% are singletons. For this clonotype: Antigen specificity is unknown.

Deletions cut 6 bases from V and 4 bases from J, with 16 bases between. The germline CDR1 and CDR2 sequences are KGHSH and LQKENI. The CDR3 is 15 amino acids. The sample comprised CD4+ T cells from blood, cultured in vitro. The receptor comes from a human donor who had recovered from COVID-19. The chain employs TRBV18 and TRBJ2-1, with a weak D call TRBD1 (5 bases). The CDR3 nucleotides are TGTGCCAGCTCCCCTGACAGCGTGGGTTACAATGAGCAGTTCTTC. Translated: CASSPDSVGYNEQFF.